This entry lists 25 T cell receptor beta chains sequenced from one sample in a study of beta chain features in type 1 diabetes. General study results and limits: People with Type 1 diabetes carried modestly yet significantly shorter TCRB CDR3s in all four CD4+ subsets.

The antigens these receptors bind are not known. The investigators reverse transcribed all of the isolated RNA, so they sequenced expressed TCRB transcripts. TCRdb's table, derived via immunoSEQ multiplex PCR, lists solely in-frame clones and lacks some. The sample has 95,000 to 150,000 clones, about a sixth seen once; the top ten hold 2.3%. Sample: central memory CD4+ T cells from blood. These receptors were obtained from a man aged 30 to 45 with type 1 diabetes.

This clone was counted a single time. The V gene is TRBV5-1, the J gene TRBJ2-3, with TRBD2 matching 9 bases. The CDR3 spans 17 residues. Trimming removed 1 base from V and 5 bases from J; junction bases left unmatched: 11. CDR1 SGHRS and CDR2 YFSETQ come from the germline V gene. CDR3 sequence reads: CASSLSASGVSRDTQYF. CDR3 coding DNA: TGCGCCAGCAGCTTGTCGGCTAGCGGGGTCTCTAGAGATACGCAGTATTTT.

The chain is built from TRBV7-9 and TRBJ1-1; 9 bases fit TRBD1. From germline, CDR1 is SEHNR and CDR2 FQNEAQ (reference sequence). The CDR3 covers 14 residues. The trim removed 6 bases at V and 6 bases at J, leaving 8 bases unmatched. The CDR3 is CASSGTGHKAEAFF. The CDR3 DNA reads as TGTGCCAGCAGTGGGACAGGGCATAAGGCTGAAGCTTTCTTT.

The rearrangement uses TRBV28 and TRBJ2-3; TRBD2 matches 15 bases. V was pared by 4 bases and J by 0 bases, with 5 bases of the junction left unmatched. Germline-derived CDR1 and CDR2 are MDHEN and SYDVKM. This CDR3 region has 18 residues. Here the CDR3 reads CASSYGLAGGPSTDTQYF. The CDR3 DNA reads TGTGCCAGCAGTTATGGACTAGCGGGGGGGCCTAGCACAGATACGCAGTATTTT.

The rearrangement links TRBV7-2 to TRBJ2-6; no clear D. There are 14 residues in the CDR3. V gave up 3 bases and J gave up 1 base, with 4 bases separating them. CDR1 is SGHTA and CDR2 is FQGNSA in the germline V gene. The CDR3 here is CASSFASGANVLTF. CDR3 DNA sequence: TGTGCCAGCAGCTTCGCTTCTGGGGCCAACGTCCTGACTTTC.

The V gene is TRBV5-4, the J gene TRBJ2-7, with 10 positions matching TRBD2. Germline V lookup: CDR1 SGHNT, CDR2 YYREEE (reference sequence). The CDR3 covers 15 residues. The junction had 6 bases not matched to a gene; V was cut back by 4 bases and J by 2 bases. The CDR3 spells CASSPGTSDTYEQYF. CDR3 DNA sequence: TGTGCCAGCAGCCCCGGGACTAGCGACACCTACGAGCAGTACTTC.

This clone occurred a few times. The rearrangement uses TRBV9 and TRBJ2-1; D is unclear. Germline-derived CDR1 and CDR2 are SGDLS and YYNGEE. This CDR3 has 14 amino acids. V was shortened by 0 bases and J by 5 bases, with 9 bases between the two germline ends. This CDR3 reads CASSVALRDNEQFF. The CDR3 bases are TGTGCCAGCAGCGTAGCTTTACGGGACAATGAGCAGTTCTTC. The full variable domain, rest sourced from reference TRBV9 and TRBJ2-1, is DSGVTQTPKHLITATGQRVTLRCSPRSGDLSVYWYQQSLDQGLQFLIQYYNGEERAKGNILERFSAQQFPDLHSELNLSSLELGDSALYFCASSVALRDNEQFFGPGTRLTVL.

The rearrangement joins TRBV7-2 to TRBJ1-4; D is uncertain. There are 14 residues in the CDR3. CDR1 is SGHTA, CDR2 FQGNSA, per germline. Trimming pared 2 bases from V and 4 bases from J, leaving 8 bases between. CDR3 sequence: CASSLNSNNEKLFF. The CDR3 nucleotides read TGTGCCAGCAGCTTAAACAGCAATAATGAAAAACTGTTTTTT. Based on the CDR3 plus reference TRBV7-2 and TRBJ1-4, the full variable domain is GAGVSQSPSNKVTEKGKDVELRCDPISGHTALYWYRQSLGQGLEFLIYFQGNSAPDKSGLPSDRFSAERTGGSVSTLTIQRTQQEDSAVYLCASSLNSNNEKLFFGSGTQLSVL.

This clone has only a few counts. The chain links TRBV7-9 to TRBJ2-1; tentative D call: TRBD1 (6 bases). Trimming removed 1 base at V and 12 bases at J, with 16 bases between. The CDR3 sequence is 14 residues long. Germline V lookup: CDR1 SEHNR, CDR2 FQNEAQ (reference sequence). Here the CDR3 DNA reads TGTGCCAGCAGCTTAGATTTTGGGACACAGATGCAGTTCTTC. The encoded protein is CASSLDFGTQMQFF.

This rearrangement joins TRBV27 to TRBJ1-2; D call uncertain. The CDR3 length is 13 residues. With 2 bases removed from V and 8 bases from J, the gap between germline ends came to 12 bases. CDR1 MNHEY and CDR2 SMNVEV come from the germline V gene (reference sequence). CDR3 sequence reads: CASSLIGSGGYTF. The CDR3 nucleotides are TGTGCCAGCAGTTTAATAGGGTCTGGGGGCTACACCTTC.

This clone was seen repeatedly, ten times or more. J is TRBJ2-7 and V is TRBV7-2, with TRBD2 matching 9 bases. The V gene's germline CDR1 is SGHTA and CDR2 FQGNSA. Unmatched junction bases numbered 6, after V lost 1 base and J lost 5 bases. The CDR3 has 15 residues. The CDR3 DNA is TGTGCCAGCAGCTTAGAGAGCGGGGGGCTCCACGAGCAGTACTTC. Translated: CASSLESGGLHEQYF. Filled out from reference TRBV7-2 and TRBJ2-7, the complete variable domain reads GAGVSQSPSNKVTEKGKDVELRCDPISGHTALYWYRQSLGQGLEFLIYFQGNSAPDKSGLPSDRFSAERTGGSVSTLTIQRTQQEDSAVYLCASSLESGGLHEQYFGPGTRLTVT.

This clone was seen a handful of times. The chain uses TRBV28 and TRBJ1-6; D may be TRBD1 (5 bases). Between the trimmed V and J ends, which lost 4 bases and 7 bases, there was a span of 20 bases. This CDR3 region has 17 residues. Germline CDR1 and CDR2: MDHEN and SYDVKM. This CDR3 reads CASSSYLGRAGNSPLHF. As DNA, the CDR3 is TGTGCCAGCAGTTCTTACCTCGGCAGGGCTGGAAATTCACCCCTCCACTTT.

This clone showed up just a few times. The rearrangement links TRBV27 to TRBJ2-6, with TRBD1 matching over 7 bases. The CDR3 covers 18 residues. Trimming took 5 bases from V and 0 from J; bases not matched to a gene: 10. The germline CDR1 and CDR2 sequences are MNHEY and SMNVEV (reference sequence). CDR3 region: CASSNRGLEISGANVLTF. In DNA form, the CDR3 reads TGTGCCAGCAGTAACAGGGGTTTAGAAATCTCTGGGGCCAACGTCCTGACTTTC.

This chain joins TRBV2 and TRBJ2-5; 8 bases are a match to TRBD1. The CDR3 is 14 residues long. J was trimmed by 5 bases and V by 5 bases; bases with no gene match: 7. Germline assignment: CDR1 SNHLY and CDR2 FYNNEI. The CDR3 loop is CASSRTGSKETQYF. The CDR3 nucleotides are TGTGCCAGCAGTCGGACAGGGAGTAAGGAGACCCAGTACTTC.

This clone was detected only a few times. This chain connects TRBV18 to TRBJ2-6; D is possibly TRBD1 (6 bases). The CDR3 is made up of 17 amino acids. V lost 3 bases and J lost 2, with 14 bases in between. Germline V CDR1 and CDR2: KGHSH, LQKENI. CDR3 in amino acids: CASSPLTDRAGANVLTF. The CDR3 DNA reads as TGTGCCAGCTCACCCCTAACGGACAGAGCTGGGGCCAACGTCCTGACTTTC.

This clone was observed a few times. This chain connects TRBV7-6 to TRBJ1-6, with a weak D call TRBD1 (6 bases). The V gene's germline CDR1 is SGHVS and CDR2 FNYEAQ. Trimming left V 5 bases short and J 7 bases short, with 15 bases between. The CDR3 totals 15 residues. The CDR3 is CASSLDGRGNSPLHF. The CDR3 DNA reads as TGTGCCAGCAGCCTAGACGGCAGGGGAAATTCACCCCTCCACTTT.

This clone was counted a few times. The chain links TRBV9 to TRBJ1-4, with unresolved D. CDR3 length: 11 amino acids. The germline V gene encodes CDR1 SGDLS and CDR2 YYNGEE. With 5 bases removed from V and 5 bases from J, the gap between germline ends came to 4 bases. The CDR3 DNA reads as TGTGCCAGCAGTCGCAATGAAAAACTGTTTTTT. It specifies CASSRNEKLFF.

This rearrangement joins TRBV27 to TRBJ1-3, with 7 bases lining up with TRBD1. V lost 3 bases, J lost 4 bases, and 9 bases stayed unmatched. CDR1 and CDR2 from the germline V gene are MNHEY and SMNVEV (reference sequence). This CDR3 contains 16 residues. The CDR3 DNA is TGTGCCAGCAGTTTCCCGGGACAGTCAACAGGAAACACCATATATTTT. Amino acid sequence: CASSFPGQSTGNTIYF.

The rearrangement uses TRBV18 and TRBJ2-1, with 8 bases fitting TRBD1. Germline-derived CDR1 and CDR2 are KGHSH and LQKENI. V gave up 0 bases and J gave up 9 bases; unmatched junction bases: 4. The CDR3 runs to 14 residues. CDR3 residues: CASSPPGTGGEQFF. The CDR3 coding sequence is TGTGCCAGCTCACCACCGGGGACAGGTGGTGAGCAGTTCTTC.

This clone was seen a few times. This chain links TRBV6-1 with TRBJ2-1, with D unresolved. Germline V lookup: CDR1 MNHNS, CDR2 SASEGT. Between the trimmed V and J ends, which lost 7 bases and 4 bases, there was a span of 11 bases. The CDR3 is 13 amino acids. CDR3 residues: CASNRMGYNEQFF. In DNA form, the CDR3 reads TGTGCCAGCAATCGGATGGGGTACAATGAGCAGTTCTTC.

The chain has TRBV28 and TRBJ1-4, with 7 positions matching TRBD1. Trimming at V came to 6 bases and at J to 8 bases, leaving 9 bases not matched to a gene. CDR3 length equals 14 residues. Germline V lookup: CDR1 MDHEN, CDR2 SYDVKM. The CDR3 loop reads CASSQGGGWEKLFF. The DNA for the CDR3 is TGTGCCAGCAGCCAGGGGGGCGGTTGGGAAAAACTGTTTTTT. Supplemented by reference TRBV28 and TRBJ1-4, the full variable domain reads DVKVTQSSRYLVKRTGEKVFLECVQDMDHENMFWYRQDPGLGLRLIYFSYDVKMKEKGDIPEGYSVSREKKERFSLILESASTNQTSMYLCASSQGGGWEKLFFGSGTQLSVL.

This clone was counted only a few times. The V call is TRBV7-3, the J call TRBJ1-2; D possibly corresponds to TRBD1 (5 bases). Germline V gene sequence: CDR1 SGHTA, CDR2 FQGTGA. Trimming took 4 bases from V and 6 from J, leaving 18 bases between them. This CDR3 is built from 15 residues. Here the CDR3 DNA reads TGTGCCAGCAGCTCAAACGTCGGGGCGAGGGATGGCTACACCTTC. It translates to CASSSNVGARDGYTF. The whole variable domain, filled in from reference TRBV7-3 and TRBJ1-2, reads GAGVSQTPSNKVTEKGKYVELRCDPISGHTALYWYRQSLGQGPEFLIYFQGTGAADDSGLPNDRFFAVRPEGSVSTLKIQRTERGDSAVYLCASSSNVGARDGYTFGSGTRLTVV.

This sequence joins TRBV28 and TRBJ2-7; no firm D call. Looked up from germline, CDR1 is MDHEN and CDR2 is SYDVKM. V was pared by 5 bases and J by 6 bases, with 11 bases between. CDR3 length: 12 amino acids. The CDR3 DNA reads as TGTGCCAGCAGTCCCTACATAGGCGAGCAGTACTTC. This encodes CASSPYIGEQYF. Using reference TRBV28 and TRBJ2-7 for the parts outside the CDR3, the full variable domain is DVKVTQSSRYLVKRTGEKVFLECVQDMDHENMFWYRQDPGLGLRLIYFSYDVKMKEKGDIPEGYSVSREKKERFSLILESASTNQTSMYLCASSPYIGEQYFGPGTRLTVT.

The chain uses TRBV5-1 and TRBJ2-5; 9 bases are shared with TRBD2. After removal of 1 base from V and 5 bases from J, the junction contained 3 bases not matched to a gene. Germline V gene sequence: CDR1 SGHRS, CDR2 YFSETQ. This CDR3 contains 14 residues. The CDR3 region is CASSLSGGYETQYF. The CDR3 region has the DNA TGCGCCAGCAGCTTGAGCGGGGGGTATGAGACCCAGTACTTC.

Concerning this clone: Other DNA sequences in the same sample also yield this CDR3. J is TRBJ2-5 and V is TRBV29-1; D is perhaps TRBD1 (6 bases). CDR3 length equals 14 residues. Germline V gene data show CDR1 as SQVTM and CDR2 as ANQGSEA. V was clipped by 7 bases and J by 5 bases, with 20 bases between them. CDR3 bases: TGCAGCGCGGCAACCCCAACAGGGTACGAGACCCAGTACTTC. It is translated as CSAATPTGYETQYF. Looking up the rest from reference TRBV29-1 and TRBJ2-5 gives the full variable domain: SAVISQKPSRDICQRGTSLTIQCQVDSQVTMMFWYRQQPGQSLTLIATANQGSEATYESGFVIDKFPISRPNLTFSTLTVSNMSPEDSSIYLCSAATPTGYETQYFGPGTRLLVL.

At least ten counts were recorded for this clone. V gene TRBV21-1 combines with J gene TRBJ1-2; no check of the table's D call, TRBD1, against the DNA was made. TRBV21-1 is a recognized pseudogene. CDR3 size: 16 residues. CDR3 in amino acids: CASSKEVDNLGFGYTF. The CDR3 DNA reads TGTGCCAGCAGCAAAGAGGTGGACAACCTGGGGTTCGGCTACACCTTC.